This is a list of T cell receptor beta chains from one sample in a study of blood T cells in healthy people across ages. TCRdb reanalysed the 5' RACE reads using MiXCR and keeps one entry per CDR3 protein. The repertoire holds some 800,000 distinct CDR3 sequences, with roughly 25% as singletons. These same data were also listed under a study on T cells of mothers and their children.

The sample consisted of blood. Every receptor here comes from a boy aged 5-17 years in good health. Both conserved end residues are part of each CDR3. The order of the fields is V gene, clone size, J gene, D gene, CDR3 protein, CDR3 DNA. A D gene is named only where the DNA matches it firmly. Size is omitted from some rows. Given values are once, few, many or a class for expanded clones.

TRBV13	-	TRBJ2-1	-	CASSPDPSSYNEQFF	TGTGCCAGCAGCCCGGACCCGAGCTCCTACAATGAGCAGTTCTTC
TRBV3-1	-	TRBJ2-7	TRBD2	CASSRSGAGDEQYF	TGTGCCAGCAGCCGAAGTGGTGCGGGAGACGAGCAGTACTTC
TRBV5-6	-	TRBJ2-5	-	CASSTGQQETQYF	TGTGCCAGCAGCACAGGACAGCAAGAGACCCAGTACTTC
TRBV27	few	TRBJ2-7	-	CASSLEFQHYEQYF	TGTGCCAGCAGTTTGGAATTTCAACACTACGAGCAGTACTTC
TRBV29-1	many	TRBJ2-5	-	CSVEGLAEETQYF	TGCAGCGTTGAAGGGTTAGCGGAAGAGACCCAGTACTTC
TRBV14	few	TRBJ2-5	TRBD1	CASSQGGQAVETQYF	TGTGCCAGCAGCCAAGGCGGACAGGCGGTGGAGACCCAGTACTTC
TRBV4-3	few	TRBJ2-5	TRBD1	CASSQAGTGFGETQYF	TGCGCCAGCAGCCAGGCCGGGACAGGGTTCGGGGAGACCCAGTACTTC
TRBV27	-	TRBJ2-3	TRBD1	CASSPWDSRITDTQYF	TGTGCCAGCAGTCCCTGGGACAGTAGAATTACAGATACGCAGTATTTT
TRBV5-1	-	TRBJ1-2	TRBD1	CASSWETGGYTF	TGCGCCAGCAGCTGGGAGACAGGGGGCTACACCTTC
TRBV4-1	few	TRBJ2-1	-	CASRQVPVSYNEQFF	TGCGCCAGCCGCCAAGTGCCTGTCTCCTACAATGAGCAGTTCTTC
TRBV7-9	few	TRBJ2-1	TRBD1	CASSLGWQGADEQFF	TGTGCCAGCAGCTTGGGATGGCAGGGGGCGGATGAGCAGTTCTTC
TRBV12-3/TRBV12-4	few	TRBJ1-2	-	CASSLVVSWGYTF	TGTGCCAGCAGTTTAGTCGTGTCATGGGGCTACACCTTC
TRBV7-7	few	TRBJ2-5	-	CASSLAGEGETQYF	TGTGCTAGCAGCTTAGCAGGGGAGGGGGAGACCCAGTACTTC
TRBV29-1	-	TRBJ1-1	-	CSVSRRQVSNTEAFF	TGCAGCGTTTCCCGAAGACAGGTTTCGAACACTGAAGCTTTCTTT
TRBV29-1	-	TRBJ2-7	-	CSVGQNYGQYF	TGCAGCGTTGGACAGAACTACGGGCAGTACTTC
TRBV9	-	TRBJ2-7	-	CASSVDQGSPTYEQYF	TGTGCCAGCAGCGTAGACCAGGGGTCCCCTACCTACGAGCAGTACTTC
TRBV7-2	few	TRBJ2-1	-	CASSLYENEQFF	TGTGCCAGCAGCTTATATGAAAATGAGCAGTTCTTC
TRBV27	few	TRBJ2-7	TRBD1	CASSPWTGGEEQYF	TGTGCCAGCAGTCCCTGGACAGGGGGGGAAGAGCAGTACTTC
TRBV4-3	many	TRBJ2-7	-	CASSQDRGEGEQYF	TGCGCCAGCAGCCAAGATCGGGGCGAGGGCGAGCAGTACTTC
TRBV6-5	few	TRBJ2-1	TRBD2	CASSYSTSGSIYNEQFF	TGTGCCAGCAGTTACTCCACTAGCGGGAGTATCTACAATGAGCAGTTCTTC
TRBV4-2	few	TRBJ2-5	-	CASRDTRRGTQYF	TGTGCCAGCAGGGACACTAGGAGGGGGACCCAGTACTTC
TRBV27	-	TRBJ2-4	-	CASSLSSGESQYF	TGTGCCAGCAGTTTATCTTCGGGCGAGAGTCAGTACTTC
TRBV5-1	-	TRBJ2-1	TRBD1	CASSLGTGENEQFF	TGCGCCAGCAGCTTGGGAACAGGGGAGAATGAGCAGTTCTTC
TRBV6-1	-	TRBJ2-5	TRBD2	CASSEAPGTSGNQETQYF	TGTGCCAGCAGTGAAGCTCCCGGGACTAGCGGTAACCAAGAGACCCAGTACTTC
TRBV20-1	once	TRBJ2-5	-	CSASLLDLSLETQYF	TGCAGTGCTAGTTTGCTGGATCTGAGTTTGGAGACCCAGTACTTC
TRBV11-2	few	TRBJ2-3	TRBD2	CASSSPLGGVADTQYF	TGTGCCAGCAGCTCCCCCCTGGGAGGGGTGGCAGATACGCAGTATTTT
TRBV28	few	TRBJ1-5	TRBD1	CASSLGDRNQPQHF	TGTGCCAGCAGTTTAGGGGACAGGAATCAGCCCCAGCATTTT
TRBV4-1	-	TRBJ2-3	TRBD2	CASNGLGTDTQYF	TGCGCCAGCAATGGACTAGGCACAGATACGCAGTATTTT
TRBV29-1	-	TRBJ2-5	-	CSAPYQETQYF	TGCAGCGCCCCGTACCAAGAGACCCAGTACTTC
TRBV27	few	TRBJ2-7	TRBD1	CASSPLPGQGIRYEQYF	TGTGCCAGCAGCCCATTGCCCGGACAGGGGATTCGCTACGAGCAGTACTTC
TRBV20-1	-	TRBJ2-7	TRBD1	CSAFSYAGTEDSYEQYF	TGCAGTGCTTTTTCCTATGCCGGGACAGAAGATTCCTACGAGCAGTACTTC
TRBV6-1	few	TRBJ2-3	-	CASSDFTGSSTDTQYF	TGTGCCAGCAGTGACTTTACAGGATCTAGCACAGATACGCAGTATTTT
TRBV27	-	TRBJ2-5	TRBD2	CASSLSRLAETQYF	TGTGCCAGCAGTTTATCCCGACTAGCAGAGACCCAGTACTTC
TRBV4-3	-	TRBJ2-2	-	CASSNEPGELFF	TGCGCCAGCAGCAATGAGCCCGGGGAGCTGTTTTTT
TRBV11-2	few	TRBJ2-7	TRBD2	CASSVRTSGWDEQYF	TGTGCCAGCAGCGTCCGGACTAGCGGGTGGGACGAGCAGTACTTC
TRBV20-1	few	TRBJ2-3	-	CSARSGGPSTDTQYF	TGCAGTGCTAGGAGTGGAGGGCCTAGCACAGATACGCAGTATTTT
TRBV20-1	-	TRBJ2-5	-	CSARESHLQETQYF	TGCAGTGCTAGAGAAAGTCACCTACAAGAGACCCAGTACTTC
TRBV6-2/TRBV6-3	few	TRBJ1-1	-	CASSVTGTGTEAFF	TGTGCCAGTTCAGTTACAGGGACCGGCACTGAAGCTTTCTTT
TRBV2	once	TRBJ1-1	-	CASSEYPPTNTEAFF	TGTGCCAGCAGTGAATATCCACCTACGAACACTGAAGCTTTCTTT
TRBV2	-	TRBJ2-3	TRBD2	CASSDQLLANTQYF	TGTGCCAGCAGTGATCAGTTACTAGCGAATACGCAGTATTTT
TRBV6-2/TRBV6-3	few	TRBJ2-2	TRBD1	CASSMTGGNGELFF	TGTGCCAGCAGTATGACAGGGGGAAACGGGGAGCTGTTTTTT
TRBV29-1	-	TRBJ2-4	-	CSVVLAKNIQYF	TGCAGCGTTGTCTTAGCCAAAAACATTCAGTACTTC
TRBV3-1	-	TRBJ2-5	-	CASSQSDGSGRLETQYF	TGTGCCAGCAGCCAAAGCGATGGAAGTGGCCGGTTGGAGACCCAGTACTTC